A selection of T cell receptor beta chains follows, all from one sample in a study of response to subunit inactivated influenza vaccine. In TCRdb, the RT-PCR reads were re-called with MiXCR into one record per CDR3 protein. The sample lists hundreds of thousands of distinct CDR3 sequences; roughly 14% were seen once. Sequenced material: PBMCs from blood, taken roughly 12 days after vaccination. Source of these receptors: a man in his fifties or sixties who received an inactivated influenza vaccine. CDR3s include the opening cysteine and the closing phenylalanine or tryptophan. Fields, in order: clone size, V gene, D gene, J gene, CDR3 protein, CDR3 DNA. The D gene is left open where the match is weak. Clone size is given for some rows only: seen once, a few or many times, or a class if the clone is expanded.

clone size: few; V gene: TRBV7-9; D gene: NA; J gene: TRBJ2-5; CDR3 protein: CASSRPRGVQETQYF; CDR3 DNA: TGTGCCAGCAGCAGACCCAGGGGCGTCCAAGAGACCCAGTACTTC
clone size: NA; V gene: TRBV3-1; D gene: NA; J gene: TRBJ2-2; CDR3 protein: CASSQVAGSGTGELFF; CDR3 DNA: TGTGCCAGCAGCCAAGTGGCAGGGTCGGGCACCGGGGAGCTGTTTTTT
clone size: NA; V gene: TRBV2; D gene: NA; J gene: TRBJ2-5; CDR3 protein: CASSGGVRETQYF; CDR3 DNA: TGTGCCAGCAGTGGCGGGGTACGGGAGACCCAGTACTTC
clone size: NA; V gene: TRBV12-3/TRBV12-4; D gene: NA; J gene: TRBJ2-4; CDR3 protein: CASSLSGSYKNIQYF; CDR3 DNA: TGTGCCAGCAGTTTATCGGGCAGTTACAAAAACATTCAGTACTTC
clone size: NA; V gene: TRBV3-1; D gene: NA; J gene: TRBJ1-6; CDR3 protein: CASSQGDARSPLHF; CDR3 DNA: TGTGCCAGCAGCCAAGGGGACGCTAGATCACCCCTCCACTTT
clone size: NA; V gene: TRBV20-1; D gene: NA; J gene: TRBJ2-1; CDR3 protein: CSATARTALF; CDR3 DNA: TGCAGTGCAACGGCCCGGACAGCCCTCTTC
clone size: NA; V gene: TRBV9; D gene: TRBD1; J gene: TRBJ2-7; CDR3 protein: CASSVEGGASYEQYF; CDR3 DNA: TGTGCCAGCAGCGTAGAAGGGGGCGCATCCTACGAGCAGTACTTC
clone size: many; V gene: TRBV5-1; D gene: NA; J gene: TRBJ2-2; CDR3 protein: CASRVQKRDGELFF; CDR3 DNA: TGCGCCAGCAGAGTGCAGAAACGGGACGGGGAGCTGTTTTTT
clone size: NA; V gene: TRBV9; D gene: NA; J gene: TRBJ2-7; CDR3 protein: CASSPKSDRSYEQYF; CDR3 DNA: TGTGCCAGCAGCCCTAAAAGCGACAGATCCTACGAGCAGTACTTC
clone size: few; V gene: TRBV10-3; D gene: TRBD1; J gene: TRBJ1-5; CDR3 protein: CATLRDSSSNQPQHF; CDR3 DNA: TGTGCCACCCTAAGGGACAGTTCTAGCAATCAGCCCCAGCATTTT
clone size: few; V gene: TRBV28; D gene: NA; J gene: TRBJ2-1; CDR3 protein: CASSAPYGEPRNEQFF; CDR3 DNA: TGTGCCAGCAGTGCCCCGTACGGGGAGCCGCGCAATGAGCAGTTCTTC
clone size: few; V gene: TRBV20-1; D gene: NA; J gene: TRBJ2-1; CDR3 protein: CSVRRHNEQFF; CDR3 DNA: TGCAGTGTTAGGCGTCACAATGAGCAGTTCTTC
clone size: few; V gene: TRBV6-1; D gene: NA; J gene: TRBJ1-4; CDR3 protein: CASSWGGIRARGEKLFF; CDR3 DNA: TGTGCCAGCAGCTGGGGTGGTATAAGGGCCAGAGGTGAAAAACTGTTTTTT
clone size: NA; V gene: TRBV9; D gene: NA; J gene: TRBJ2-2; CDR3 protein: CASSVADPVTGELIF; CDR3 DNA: TGTGCCAGCAGCGTAGCCGATCCAGTCACCGGGGAGCTGATTTTT
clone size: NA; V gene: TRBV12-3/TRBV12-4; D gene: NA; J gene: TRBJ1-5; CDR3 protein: CASIRAADQPQHF; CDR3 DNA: TGTGCCAGCATTAGGGCAGCAGATCAGCCCCAGCATTTT